A selection of T cell receptor beta chains follows, all from one sample in a study of blood T cell repertoires in COVID-19. Assay: immunoSEQ multiplex PCR; the TCRdb copy retains only in-frame clones and omits some. The sample lists 250,000 or so clones, more than 70% seen once, with about 2.1% in the top ten. What was sequenced was PBMCs or T cells enriched from blood (not recorded which). The receptors were sampled from a woman aged 45 to 65 who had recovered from COVID-19. Both conserved end residues are part of each CDR3. D genes are given only for firm matches. Size values are once, few and many counts, or a class for expanded clones, and some rows have none.

v_gene	d_gene	j_gene	abundance	CDR3nt	CDR3aa
TRBV3-1/TRBV3-2	-	TRBJ1-6	-	TGTGCCAGCAGCCAAGGTCGGTGGAATTCACCCCTCCACTTT	CASSQGRWNSPLHF
TRBV11-2	-	TRBJ1-1	few	TGTGCCAGCAGCTTCTCCGGACCCAGGGGAAACACTGAAGCTTTCTTT	CASSFSGPRGNTEAFF
TRBV30	-	TRBJ1-3	-	TGTGCCTGGAGTGTAAAGTCTTGGCAGGGTCCTGGAAACACCATATATTTT	CAWSVKSWQGPGNTIYF
TRBV7-9	TRBD1	TRBJ1-1	few	TGTGCCAGCAGCTTAGGACAGGGGAACACTGAAGCTTTCTTT	CASSLGQGNTEAFF
TRBV29-1	TRBD1	TRBJ2-7	once	TGCAGCGTTGAGCCGACAGGGTACCCCTACGAGCAGTACTTC	CSVEPTGYPYEQYF
TRBV9	-	TRBJ1-6	-	TGTGCCAGCAGCGGCCAGGGGCAGTTGAATTCACCCCTCCACTTT	CASSGQGQLNSPLHF
TRBV25-1	-	TRBJ2-1	-	TGTGCCAGCACCGGGGTAATTTACAATGAGCAGTTCTTC	CASTGVIYNEQFF
TRBV29-1	TRBD2	TRBJ2-1	-	TGCAGCGCCCGTAGCGGGGCGGAGGGGTACAATGAGCAGTTCTTC	CSARSGAEGYNEQFF
TRBV19	-	TRBJ1-6	-	TGTGCCAGTAGCGGTTCCGGGTTTCAACCCCTCCACTTT	CASSGSGFQPLHF
TRBV7-8	TRBD1	TRBJ1-3	-	TGTGCCAGCAGCCGGGACAGGGGAAAAGGAAACACCATATATTTT	CASSRDRGKGNTIYF
TRBV11-3	TRBD1	TRBJ1-1	-	TGTGCCAGCAGCACAGGGGTGGGGTACGGTGAAGCTTTCTTT	CASSTGVGYGEAFF
TRBV28	-	TRBJ2-1	-	TGTGCCAGCACCCGCCCCGGGACTGCTATTAATGAGCAGTTCTTC	CASTRPGTAINEQFF
TRBV29-1	-	TRBJ1-4	once	TGCAGCGTTGAATGTGAGAATGAAAAACTGTTTTTT	CSVECENEKLFF
TRBV28	-	TRBJ2-3	-	TGTGCCAGCAGTTTCTCCGGGATCAGCACAGATACGCAGTATTTT	CASSFSGISTDTQYF
TRBV27	TRBD1	TRBJ1-5	-	TGTGCCAGCAGTCCAAGCCCAGGGGGCAGGCAGCCCCAGCATTTT	CASSPSPGGRQPQHF
TRBV29-1	TRBD1	TRBJ2-6	-	TGCAGCGTGAAACAGGGGAGAGAGGCCAACGTCCTGACTTTC	CSVKQGREANVLTF
TRBV9	TRBD2	TRBJ2-2	-	TGTGCCAGCAGCTACTGGCTAGCGGGGGGGTACGGGGAGCTGTTTTTT	CASSYWLAGGYGELFF
TRBV6-5	-	TRBJ1-1	-	TGTGCCAGCAGTACTCCGGGAAGTACATCTTTCTTT	CASSTPGSTSFF